This T cell receptor beta chain was retrieved from a study of liver allograft versus peripheral blood T cells. Looking at the study overall: Comparing T cell receptor repertoires in transplanted livers with those in recipients' peripheral blood was part of the design.

TCRdb redid the calling of the reads with MiXCR, one entry per CDR3 protein. The table shows 9,000 to 9,500 distinct CDR3 sequences, with roughly 22% occurring only once. Study-wide findings and caveats: Reportedly, the T cell receptor repertoires inside liver allografts were not the same as those in peripheral blood.

This clonotype is medium-sized in the sample. Its antigen is undetermined. CDR1 and CDR2 (germline): MNHEY, SVGAGI. This CDR3 region has 16 residues. The junction had 11 bases not matched to a gene; V was cut back by 6 bases and J by 4 bases. The receptor was isolated from a human patient who had a liver transplant. Some T cells may possibly be graft donor cells. The chain carries TRBV6-5 and TRBJ1-1; 10 bases match TRBD1. This chain's CDR3 is CASRDDRGRVGTEAFF. CDR3 nucleotides: TGTGCCAGCAGGGACGACAGGGGGCGCGTAGGCACTGAAGCTTTCTTT.